The TCR beta chain described here comes from a study of lymphopenia after photon versus proton radiotherapy. General study results and limits: In patients who died, overall survival fell as post-nadir TCR diversity dropped more. Proton therapy kept repertoires fairly stable, unlike photons, which gained effector/memory cells. Authors raise, but do not show, better survival with proton therapy.

Assay used: immunoSEQ multiplex PCR; TCRdb lists only in-frame clones, some missing. Here the sample spans tens of thousands of clones, roughly nine tenths being singletons. A word on this clone: As yet, its antigen is unknown.

CDR3 length: 14 residues. V lost 3 bases and J 3 bases, leaving 11 bases between the germline ends. CDR1 is SEHNR and CDR2 is FQNEAQ in the germline V gene (reference sequence). The genes are TRBV7-9 and TRBJ1-1; TRBD1 might be the D (6 bases). The sample here was peripheral blood, taken from a patient treated with proton-based radiotherapy. The receptor comes from a man of 80 years or more with esophageal cancer. The CDR3 bases are TGTGCCAGCAGCTTGAGGGGGTGGGACACTGAAGCTTTCTTT. It specifies CASSLRGWDTEAFF.